This T cell receptor (beta chain) was recorded in a study of Graves' ophthalmopathy and Graves' hyperthyroidism. Trimming removed 5 bases at V and 8 bases at J, with 10 bases between. The germline gives CDR1 MNHEY, CDR2 SMNVEV (reference sequence). The CDR3 is 13 residues long. This clonotype was recorded at least ten times. Amplifying from RNA transcripts, the study obtained TCR beta CDR3 regions. First-round RT-PCR employed HTBI primers, with a second-round multiplex PCR after it. MiXCR was run by TCRdb on the multiplex PCR reads, yielding one entry per CDR3 protein. The sample lists under 200,000 distinct CDR3 sequences, approximately 40% seen once, with roughly 6% in the top ten.

The clonotype comes from a woman between 40 and 55 years old with Graves' ophthalmopathy. Sequenced sample: peripheral blood. The rearrangement joins TRBV27 to TRBJ1-6; D possibly corresponds to TRBD1 (5 bases). In nucleotides, the CDR3 is TGTGCCAGCAGTCCAGGGACGCATTCACCCCTCCACTTT. Its translation: CASSPGTHSPLHF.